This record looks at one TCR beta chain sequence and its context. This clonotype was detected ten times or more. Its antigen remains undetermined. No clone much larger than this one lies a single base away; base qualities are absent. Surgical brain or tumor specimens were cryofrozen in liquid nitrogen immediately after resection, and peripheral blood cells were collected concurrently. As encoded in the germline V gene (reference sequence), CDR1 is MNHEY while CDR2 is SMNVEV. V loses 2 bases, J loses 11 bases, and the germline ends lie 16 bases apart. The CDR3 numbers 14 residues from cysteine through phenylalanine. This entry keeps only the CDR3 DNA: 42 bases, framed from base 1. These data come from a study of glioma-infiltrating T cells listed by TCRdb under 2016. For the study in its entirety: Low-grade gliomas were WHO grade II oligodendrogliomas or astrocytomas, and glioblastomas were WHO grade IV tumors sampled at initial rather than recurrent diagnosis. Three low-grade glioma patients, several primary glioblastoma patients, and three non-glioma patients who contributed non-neoplastic brain tissue made up the paired cohort. Before surgery, glioma patients were given dexamethasone for six or fewer days. For blood libraries, the target was about 4.5- to 10-fold sequencing coverage of 850,000 to 1,000,000 peripheral T cells. To measure divergence between tissue and blood T-cell populations, each tissue-infiltrating repertoire was compared with the peripheral blood repertoire of the same patient. Glioma tissue, non-neoplastic brain tissue and matched peripheral blood mononuclear cells were used as sources from which TCR alpha- and beta-chain repertoires were sequenced. What the authors observed across the whole study: VJ-independent divergence between tissue and blood was below expectation in non-neoplastic patients but above expectation in all gliomas, especially low-grade gliomas. Patients with low tissue-blood divergence were marked by a signature set of shared blood CDR3 motifs, and that set was depleted in highly divergent patients. Group comparisons were based on small numbers of patients: three non-neoplastic, three low-grade glioma and eight or nine glioblastoma patients. Tissue and blood shared very few CDR3 sequences, a result attributed to high CDR3 diversity and limited sampling.

TCR alpha and beta CDR3 regions were amplified with the iRepertoire nested amplicon-rescue multiplex PCR (arm-PCR) platform from RNA. One-step reverse transcription and amplification used about 85-450 ng of tissue mRNA or PBMC total RNA as input. Following bead purification, Illumina adapters were added through a secondary multiplex PCR, and the libraries were then gel-purified between 200 and 400 bp. The libraries contained internal 6-nucleotide barcodes that were used for demultiplexing. The libraries were sequenced on an Illumina MiSeq using 2x220 or 2x250 nucleotide paired-end reads. Per the original workflow: Paired reads were merged using FLASH 1.2.11 and aligned with BWA-MEM to the GRCh37 human genome, and TRA and TRB reads were then extracted. An IMGT-derived reference of cassette sequences and CDR3 motifs, with pseudogenes included, was used for V and J assignment. Reads were translated in three frames, and productive CDR3s were defined as those with a C...FGXG motif and no stop codons. A clonotype was defined as a unique combination of a V-J cassette pair and a CDR3 amino acid sequence. Hamming distance filtering was applied to reads, with thresholds set by the sequence error rate of each sample in mapped regions. TCRdb reprocessed the public reads (quality trimming at Q25 with fastp, clone calling with MiXCR) and kept in-frame beta chains. Under each unique CDR3 protein, matching rows form one entry showing the most common genes and DNA. The V and J calls were not made by the authors but by TCRdb's processing. This sample is represented by more than 300,000 distinct CDR3 sequences; less than 50% of them were singletons. The top ten clones comprise about 11% of the sample.

The chain is encoded by TRBV27 joined to TRBJ2-1, and perhaps TRBD1 as D gene, on 5 matching bases. This clonotype originated in a human donor with low-grade glioma or glioblastoma, undergoing nonglioma brain surgery, or in good health (not recorded which). Input material: glioma tissue, nonneoplastic brain tissue, or PBMCs (not recorded which). The DNA sequence reads TGTGCCAGCAGTTTAGACAGCACCCTTGGTAAGCAGTTCTTC. Translated, this is CASSLDSTLGKQFF.